This entry features one TCR beta chain sequence. Its cognate antigen is unknown. The data are from a study of shared clonotypes between healthy human individuals. This CDR3 is 16 amino acids long. CDR1 and CDR2 from the germline V gene are SGHTA and FQGNSA. V lost 5 bases, J lost 0 bases, and 17 bases lay in between. Assay: immunoSEQ multiplex PCR; the TCRdb copy retains only in-frame clones and omits some. The sample contains about 470,000 clones, around 75% of which appear only once. Regarding the study as a whole: Owing to a small donor count, the genetic and exposure-history diversity represented was limited.

Sequencing input: PBMCs. The chain has TRBV7-2 and TRBJ2-7, with a possible D match to TRBD2 (6 bases). The clonotype comes from a woman between 35 and 50 years old in good health. Some clones in this sample may be carry-over from other donors' samples. CDR3 residues: CASSLTGTLSSYEQYF. CDR3 sequence (DNA): TGTGCCAGCAGCCTAACCGGGACTCTAAGCTCCTACGAGCAGTACTTC.